The 29 T cell receptor beta chains in this list originate from one sample, sequenced in a study of blood T cell repertoires in COVID-19 (dated by TCRdb to the early 2020s). The receptor library was made with the immunoSEQ multiplex PCR assay. TCRdb stores this immuneACCESS table with in-frame sequences only. Part of the clones is absent; in the studies checked, under half of the shortfall reflects unresolved V genes, and no reason is known for the rest. This sample gives 200,000 to 300,000 clones in total; around 89% of them show up just once. 1% to 1.5% of the sample belongs to the ten largest clones. Sequencing was done on a sample of PBMCs or T cells enriched from blood (not recorded which). The origin of the receptors is a woman aged 40-49 years with acute COVID-19.

The chain is built from TRBV13 and TRBJ2-3; 7 bases are shared with TRBD2. J lost 4 bases, V lost 0 bases, and 1 base had no gene match. This CDR3 has 14 residues. CDR1 PRHDT and CDR2 FYEKMQ come from the germline V gene (reference sequence). In DNA, the CDR3 is TGTGCCAGCAGCTTAGGCCTAGCGGCAGATACGCAGTATTTT. This codes for CASSLGLAADTQYF. Combining the CDR3 with reference TRBV13 and TRBJ2-3 gives the whole variable domain AAGVIQSPRHLIKEKRETATLKCYPIPRHDTVYWYQQGPGQDPQFLISFYEKMQSDKGSIPDRFSAQQFSDYHSELNMSSLELGDSALYFCASSLGLAADTQYFGPGTRLTVL.

The rearrangement links TRBV5-6 to TRBJ1-2, with TRBD1 identical over 7 bases. Germline V CDR1 and CDR2: SGHDT, YYEEEE. This CDR3 has 14 amino acids. V was pared by 2 bases and J by 3 bases, with 4 bases of the junction left unmatched. The CDR3 region has the DNA TGTGCCAGCAGCTTAGACAGGGCTGACTATGGCTACACCTTC. Protein sequence: CASSLDRADYGYTF.

This chain joins TRBV30 and TRBJ2-3; D is possibly TRBD2 (6 bases). There are 13 residues in the CDR3. Trimming removed 2 bases at V and 9 bases at J, with 15 bases between. The germline CDR1 and CDR2 sequences are GTSNPN and SVGIG (reference sequence). Written as DNA, the CDR3 is TGTGCCTGGAGTTACTCTAGCGTTCCAACGCAGTATTTT. Protein: CAWSYSSVPTQYF.

The chain joins TRBV21-1 to TRBJ2-1; the D segment call TRBD1 is taken from the table without a DNA check. TRBV21-1 is annotated as a pseudogene. The CDR3 has 14 amino acids. This CDR3 is CASSKATGWELPFF. The DNA for the CDR3 is TGTGCCAGCAGCAAAGCGACAGGCTGGGAGCTACCGTTCTTC.

The V and J genes are TRBV6-6 and TRBJ1-5, with 7 nucleotides matching TRBD1. The CDR3 has 14 amino acids. Germline CDR1 reads MNHNY; CDR2 reads SVGAGI (reference sequence). V lost 7 bases to trimming and J lost 1 base; unmatched junction nucleotides: 4. The CDR3, as DNA: TGTGCCAGCAACAACAGGGGAAGCAATCAGCCCCAGCATTTT. Translating gives CASNNRGSNQPQHF.

V gene TRBV18 combines with J gene TRBJ1-1; D possibly corresponds to TRBD1 (5 bases). Germline values: CDR1 KGHSH, CDR2 LQKENI. The CDR3 runs to 16 residues. V lost 6 bases, J lost 4 bases, and 21 bases lay in between. For the CDR3, the DNA is TGTGCCAGCTCCCCTCCAGGGTGGCGGGGTGCCACTGAAGCTTTCTTT. It translates to CASSPPGWRGATEAFF.

V is TRBV4-3 and J is TRBJ1-2; tentatively, D is TRBD1 (6 bases). The V gene lost 1 base and the J gene lost 1 base, with 10 bases spanning the gap. Germline loops: CDR1 LGHNA, CDR2 YSLEER. CDR3 length: 15 residues. CDR3 DNA: TGCGCCAGCAGCCAAGGGCAGGGGATTAACTATGGCTACACCTTC. It specifies CASSQGQGINYGYTF.

The chain uses TRBV6-5 and TRBJ1-2; D is unresolved. The CDR3 runs to 13 residues. Trimming pared 2 bases from V and 4 bases from J, leaving 8 bases between. Germline V gives CDR1 MNHEY, CDR2 SVGAGI. CDR3 amino acids: CASSYQVLYGYTF. CDR3 DNA: TGTGCCAGCAGTTACCAGGTCCTCTATGGCTACACCTTC.

The genes are TRBV29-1 and TRBJ2-1; D is possibly TRBD1 (6 bases). The CDR3 totals 15 residues. Per the germline V gene, CDR1 is SQVTM and CDR2 is ANQGSEA. The germline V and J ends were trimmed by 5 bases and 3 bases, with 17 bases remaining between them. The CDR3: CSVIGGGLNYNEQFF. Here the CDR3 DNA reads TGCAGCGTTATTGGGGGCGGGCTCAACTACAATGAGCAGTTCTTC.

The chain employs TRBV2 and TRBJ1-5; no clear D. Germline V lookup: CDR1 SNHLY, CDR2 FYNNEI. The CDR3 length is 13 residues. V lost 6 bases to trimming and J lost 2 bases, with 8 bases between them. This CDR3 reads CASSTSGNQPQHF. In DNA, the CDR3 is TGTGCCAGCAGCACTTCTGGCAATCAGCCCCAGCATTTT.

The J gene is TRBJ2-3, the V gene TRBV27; D is perhaps TRBD2 (6 bases). The germline V gene encodes CDR1 MNHEY and CDR2 SMNVEV (reference sequence). CDR3 length: 12 residues. The V end lost 6 bases, the J end lost 4 bases, and 8 bases lay between the germline ends. The CDR3 nucleotides read TGTGCCAGCAGCCGGGGGTCAGATACGCAGTATTTT. It translates to CASSRGSDTQYF.

The V call is TRBV27, the J call TRBJ2-4, with 7 nucleotides matching TRBD2. Germline-derived CDR1 and CDR2 are MNHEY and SMNVEV (reference sequence). The CDR3 is 15 residues long. Trimming took 5 bases from V and 5 from J; bases not matched to a gene: 9. The CDR3 reads CASSPTRLAENIQYF. Written as DNA, the CDR3 is TGTGCCAGCAGTCCGACTAGACTAGCTGAAAACATTCAGTACTTC.

This clone was picked up a small number of times. The CDR3 here is CASSYFGRGTDTQYF. The CDR3, as DNA: TGTGCCAGCAGTTATTTCGGGAGAGGAACAGATACGCAGTATTTT. This chain joins TRBV6-2 or TRBV6-3 and TRBJ2-3; D may be TRBD2 (6 bases). The CDR3 totals 15 residues. Deletions cut 3 bases from V and 3 bases from J, with 13 bases between. From germline, CDR1 is MNHEY and CDR2 SVGEGT.

V gene TRBV24-1 combines with J gene TRBJ1-1; a weak D match, TRBD1 (6 bases). Per germline, CDR1 KGHDR and CDR2 SFDVKD. CDR3 size: 17 residues. The V end lost 3 bases, the J end lost 3 bases, and 19 bases lay between the germline ends. In nucleotides, the CDR3 is TGTGCCACCAGTGATCGCCCGGGTTACAGGGCAGACACTGAAGCTTTCTTT. Its translation is CATSDRPGYRADTEAFF.

This rearrangement joins TRBV28 to TRBJ1-2; D gene ambiguous. V dropped 2 bases and J dropped 2 bases, with 6 bases sitting between them. The CDR3 runs 13 residues. The germline CDR1 and CDR2 sequences are MDHEN and SYDVKM. The DNA of the CDR3 is TGTGCCAGCAGTTTAGGCAGAAACTATGGCTACACCTTC. Translated, it gives CASSLGRNYGYTF.

The chain recombines TRBV24-1 with TRBJ2-1; D may be TRBD2 (8 bases). This CDR3 spans 16 amino acids. The germline gives CDR1 KGHDR, CDR2 SFDVKD. The germline V and J ends were trimmed by 7 bases and 2 bases, with 17 bases remaining between them. The CDR3 loop reads CATRAGGAGAYNEQFF. CDR3 nucleotide sequence: TGTGCCACCAGGGCAGGGGGAGCGGGGGCCTACAATGAGCAGTTCTTC.

The chain recombines TRBV11-2 with TRBJ2-6; D remains ambiguous. The germline V and J ends were trimmed by 3 bases and 2 bases, with 5 bases remaining between them. CDR3 size: 14 residues. Germline CDR1 is SGHAT and CDR2 is FQNNGV. The chain's CDR3 is CASSFYPGANVLTF. Here the CDR3 DNA reads TGTGCCAGCAGCTTTTATCCTGGGGCCAACGTCCTGACTTTC.

This clone was picked up a small number of times. The chain employs TRBV21-1 and TRBJ2-1; the DNA was not used to check the table's D call, TRBD1. TRBV21-1 is a known pseudogene. The CDR3 is 14 amino acids. CDR3 sequence: CASSKVGGHRGRFF. The DNA for the CDR3 is TGTGCCAGCAGCAAAGTAGGCGGTCACAGGGGAAGATTCTTC.

The rearrangement links TRBV25-1 to TRBJ2-2; D might be TRBD2 (6 bases). V gave up 7 bases and J gave up 0 bases, with 15 bases separating them. The CDR3 has 16 residues. Germline values: CDR1 MGHDK, CDR2 SYGVNS. In DNA form, the CDR3 reads TGTGCCAGCATTATCGGGAGCGTCCCGAACACCGGGGAGCTGTTTTTT. Translated, it gives CASIIGSVPNTGELFF.

This chain uses TRBV10-1 with TRBJ2-3; D remains unclear. Germline CDR1 and CDR2: WNHNN and SYGVQD (reference sequence). The CDR3 runs to 14 residues. Trimming stripped 0 bases from V and 1 base from J, with 5 bases between. The CDR3 sequence: CASSESGGTDTQYF. The DNA for the CDR3 is TGCGCCAGCAGTGAGTCCGGAGGCACAGATACGCAGTATTTT.

The rearrangement uses TRBV19 and TRBJ2-7; D possibly corresponds to TRBD1 (6 bases). The ends were cut back, 3 bases at V and 2 bases at J, with 11 bases in the middle. CDR3 length: 14 residues. Looked up from germline, CDR1 is LNHDA and CDR2 is SQIVND (reference sequence). CDR3 amino acids: CASSMAGTTYEQYF. The CDR3 nucleotides read TGTGCCAGTAGTATGGCAGGGACAACCTACGAGCAGTACTTC.

The chain recombines TRBV5-1 with TRBJ1-1, with TRBD1 identical over 7 bases. The ends lost 0 bases at V and 1 base at J; junction bases unmatched: 6. CDR1 and CDR2 from the germline V gene are SGHRS and YFSETQ. The CDR3 length is 16 residues. The CDR3 region is CASSLGSGTANTEAFF. The CDR3 DNA is TGCGCCAGCAGCTTGGGCTCCGGGACAGCGAACACTGAAGCTTTCTTT.

The chain employs TRBV6-5 and TRBJ1-5; 8 nucleotides line up with TRBD1. Germline V gene sequence: CDR1 MNHEY, CDR2 SVGAGI. V lost 6 bases, J lost 0 bases, and 4 bases stayed unmatched. The CDR3 has 15 amino acids. The CDR3 spells CASSSGQGSNQPQHF. As DNA, the CDR3 is TGTGCCAGCAGCTCTGGACAGGGTAGCAATCAGCCCCAGCATTTT.

The chain combines TRBV18 with TRBJ1-1; D unclear. V gave up 6 bases and J gave up 4 bases, with 12 bases separating them. This CDR3 region has 13 residues. Germline CDR1 and CDR2: KGHSH and LQKENI. CDR3 loop: CASSPGRGTEAFF. The CDR3 coding sequence is TGTGCCAGCTCCCCCGGTCGGGGCACTGAAGCTTTCTTT. The entire variable domain, with the rest obtained from reference TRBV18 and TRBJ1-1, is as follows: NAGVMQNPRHLVRRRGQEARLRCSPMKGHSHVYWYRQLPEEGLKFMVYLQKENIIDESGMPKERFSAEFPKEGPSILRIQQVVRGDSAAYFCASSPGRGTEAFFGQGTRLTVV.

The chain couples TRBV12-3 or TRBV12-4 to TRBJ1-2; unclear D gene. V was pared by 3 bases and J by 7 bases, with 12 bases between. The CDR3 has 13 amino acids. CDR3: CASSLGAEIGYTF. The CDR3 region has the DNA TGTGCCAGCAGTTTGGGTGCGGAGATTGGCTACACCTTC.

Remarks on this clone: The sample contains more than one DNA sequence encoding this CDR3. The chain carries TRBV30 and TRBJ1-5; 7 bases agree with TRBD1. Trimming removed 2 bases from V and 5 bases from J; junction bases left unmatched: 3. The CDR3 consists of 13 residues. Germline values: CDR1 GTSNPN, CDR2 SVGIG (reference sequence). The DNA for the CDR3 is TGTGCCTGGAGTCTCCAGGGGGATCAGCCCCAGCATTTT. It encodes CAWSLQGDQPQHF.

The gene calls are TRBV7-8 and TRBJ1-2; no clear D. Germline lookup yields CDR1 SGHVS and CDR2 FQNEAQ. Trimming shortened V by 3 bases and J by 5 bases, and 7 bases separated the two germline ends. CDR3 length equals 12 residues. The CDR3 DNA reads as TGTGCCAGCAGCTTGAGGCGATATGGCTACACCTTC. Protein sequence: CASSLRRYGYTF.

The DNA for the CDR3 is TGTGCCAGCACGACGGGACAGAGCTATGGCTACACCTTC. The encoded protein is CASTTGQSYGYTF. J is TRBJ1-2 and V is TRBV28; 7 positions match TRBD1. Germline CDR1 MDHEN, CDR2 SYDVKM. The CDR3 has 13 residues. The junction had 6 bases not matched to a gene; V was cut back by 7 bases and J by 4 bases.

The J gene is TRBJ2-7, the V gene TRBV5-8; 7 nucleotides agree with TRBD1. This CDR3 spans 13 amino acids. V lost 3 bases to trimming and J lost 1 base; unmatched junction nucleotides: 1. The germline V gene has CDR1 SGHTS and CDR2 YDEGEE. CDR3 DNA sequence: TGTGCCAGCAGCTGGGGACAGTCCTACGAGCAGTACGTC. It is translated as CASSWGQSYEQYV.